This TCR beta chain was observed in a study of a mutant IDH1 vaccine in newly diagnosed glioma. Study at large: Treated individuals were approximately 60% male and around 40% female, averaging 40.4 years of age.

A few counts support this clone. The antigen remains unidentified. Time point denoted: week 23, last vaccination. Doses of 300 ug of mutant IDH1 20-mer peptide were given with topical imiquimod. The V gene's germline CDR1 is SGDLS and CDR2 YYNGEE. V lost 2 bases, J lost 7 bases, and 12 bases lay in between. The CDR3 covers 14 residues. The method was immunoSEQ multiplex PCR; TCRdb's version includes in-frame clones alone and lacks a portion of them. The data contain some 38,000 clones, 81% of them singletons. The clonotype originates from a middle-aged man with glioma. The sample consisted of PBMCs, taken from a glioma patient whose treatment included an IDH1 peptide vaccine. The chain links TRBV9 to TRBJ1-4; D not resolved. DNA for the CDR3: TGTGCCAGCAGCGTCCGAGGGTTTGGTGAAAAACTGTTTTTT. It codes for CASSVRGFGEKLFF.